This TCR beta chain was found in a study of CD8 T cells in ankylosing spondylitis. A single record per CDR3 protein comes from TCRdb applying MiXCR to the 5' RACE reads. The sample includes about 140,000 distinct CDR3 sequences, approximately 32% of them seen just once. Per germline, CDR1 MDHEN and CDR2 SYDVKM. Trimming removed 8 bases at V and 4 bases at J, with 7 bases between. The CDR3 has 11 residues. Sequenced sample: synovial fluid, either unsorted or a sorted T cell fraction (not recorded which). The receptor was derived from a male donor with ankylosing spondylitis. This chain connects TRBV28 to TRBJ2-3, with D unresolved. CDR3 in amino acids: CASGRPDTQYF. As DNA, the CDR3 is TGTGCCAGCGGTCGCCCAGATACGCAGTATTTT.